The 26 T cell receptor beta chains listed next were all sequenced from one sample in a study of T cell responses to AZD1222 COVID-19 vaccine. Data came from immunoSEQ multiplex PCR; TCRdb stores just in-frame clones and leaves some out. Of more than 90,000 clones listed, more than 70% are singletons. This sample comprised peripheral blood, obtained 28 days after the second AZD1222 dose. These receptors were obtained from an adult who received the AZD1222 COVID-19 vaccine.

The V and J genes are TRBV3-1 (or the pseudogene TRBV3-2) and TRBJ2-5; 9 positions match TRBD2. Trimming cost V 0 bases and J 4 bases; bases outside gene matches: 15. CDR1 and CDR2 (germline): LGHDT, YNNKEL (reference sequence). The CDR3 runs to 19 residues. In DNA form, the CDR3 reads TGTGCCAGCAGCCAAGATAACGAGGGTCGACTAGCGGTTCGAGAGACCCAGTACTTC. It codes for CASSQDNEGRLAVRETQYF.

The chain combines TRBV19 with TRBJ2-2, with D possibly being TRBD1 or TRBD2 (5 bases each). Germline-derived CDR1 and CDR2 are LNHDA and SQIVND (reference sequence). The CDR3 sequence is 15 residues long. V lost 5 bases and J lost 3, with 13 bases in between. The CDR3 loop reads CASSPRRGHTGELFF. Here the CDR3 DNA reads TGTGCCAGTAGTCCCAGACGGGGACACACCGGGGAGCTGTTTTTT.

This chain connects TRBV5-4 to TRBJ2-7; D ambiguous. This CDR3 is 13 amino acids long. The V gene lost 10 bases and the J gene lost 1 base, with 15 bases spanning the gap. Per the germline V gene, CDR1 is SGHNT and CDR2 is YYREEE (reference sequence). Written as DNA, the CDR3 is TGTGCCTTCACTGCGAAGGGTTCCTACGAGCAGTACTTC. Its translation: CAFTAKGSYEQYF.

V and J are TRBV5-1 and TRBJ2-5, with 8 bases matching TRBD2. J lost 5 bases, V lost 2 bases, and 5 bases had no gene match. The CDR3 length is 14 residues. Germline CDR1 reads SGHRS; CDR2 reads YFSETQ. The CDR3 loop reads CASSFGAGDETQYF. In DNA form, the CDR3 reads TGCGCCAGCAGCTTCGGAGCGGGGGATGAGACCCAGTACTTC.

The chain uses TRBV7-3 and TRBJ2-6; D gene uncertain. Trimming shortened V by 1 base and J by 4 bases, and 8 bases separated the two germline ends. CDR1 and CDR2 (germline): SGHTA, FQGTGA. The length of the CDR3 is 15 residues. CDR3 region: CASSLNPRGANVLTF. CDR3 sequence (DNA): TGTGCCAGCAGCTTAAATCCGCGGGGGGCCAACGTCCTGACTTTC.

The rearrangement uses TRBV24-1 and TRBJ2-1; D is possibly TRBD1 (7 bases). V shed 6 bases and J shed 12 bases, with 20 bases lying between them. The CDR3 loop spans 14 amino acids. In germline, CDR1 is KGHDR, CDR2 SFDVKD. The CDR3 is CATSNRGPGEVQFF. CDR3 coding DNA: TGTGCCACCAGTAACAGGGGCCCAGGGGAGGTGCAGTTCTTC.

V is TRBV5-1 and J is TRBJ1-2; 7 bases map to TRBD1. Germline CDR1 reads SGHRS; CDR2 reads YFSETQ. Trimming removed 4 bases from V and 6 bases from J; junction bases left unmatched: 9. This CDR3 is built from 14 residues. CDR3 in DNA: TGCGCCAGCAGCAAAGACAGGGAGACGCATGGCTACACCTTC. It yields the protein CASSKDRETHGYTF.

This clone has more than one count but fewer than ten. This chain links TRBV3-1 (or the pseudogene TRBV3-2) with TRBJ2-1; D uncertain. CDR3 length: 13 residues. CDR1 LGHDT and CDR2 YNNKEL come from the germline V gene (reference sequence). Trimming shortened V by 4 bases and J by 8 bases, and 12 bases separated the two germline ends. CDR3 amino acids: CASSRRHKDEQFF. The CDR3, as DNA: TGTGCCAGCAGCCGAAGGCATAAGGATGAGCAGTTCTTC.

A few counts support this clone. The rearrangement links TRBV6-6 to TRBJ2-1, with 10 bases that match TRBD1. This CDR3 spans 15 amino acids. Per germline, CDR1 MNHNY and CDR2 SVGAGI (reference sequence). J lost 9 bases, V lost 6 bases, and 11 bases had no gene match. CDR3 protein: CASSPPGQGYGEQFF. The CDR3 DNA sequence: TGTGCCAGCAGCCCACCGGGACAGGGGTACGGTGAGCAGTTCTTC.

In its sample, this clone was seen a few times. This chain links TRBV5-1 with TRBJ2-1, with TRBD2 matching 8 bases. J was trimmed by 4 bases and V by 4 bases; bases with no gene match: 10. The V gene's germline CDR1 is SGHRS and CDR2 YFSETQ. The CDR3 runs 16 residues. The chain's CDR3 is CASSTHGGGKYNEQFF. The CDR3 DNA sequence: TGCGCCAGCAGCACACATGGCGGGGGGAAATACAATGAGCAGTTCTTC.

This clone was seen once. This chain links TRBV7-3 with TRBJ1-1; 7 nucleotides align to TRBD1. The V gene's germline CDR1 is SGHTA and CDR2 FQGTGA. Trimming cost V 3 bases and J 4 bases; bases outside gene matches: 14. The CDR3 totals 17 residues. As DNA, the CDR3 is TGTGCCAGCAGCTTGGGGCCAGGGCGACAGGGTGGCACTGAAGCTTTCTTT. This encodes CASSLGPGRQGGTEAFF. Together with reference TRBV7-3 and TRBJ1-1, the CDR3 gives the full variable domain: GAGVSQTPSNKVTEKGKYVELRCDPISGHTALYWYRQSLGQGPEFLIYFQGTGAADDSGLPNDRFFAVRPEGSVSTLKIQRTERGDSAVYLCASSLGPGRQGGTEAFFGQGTRLTVV.

The CDR3 protein is CASSLAGGTLYQETQYF. DNA of the CDR3: TGCGCCAGCAGCTTGGCCGGTGGGACATTGTACCAAGAGACCCAGTACTTC. The rearrangement links TRBV5-1 to TRBJ2-5, with TRBD1 as a possible D gene (6 bases). Germline assignment: CDR1 SGHRS and CDR2 YFSETQ. V was shortened by 0 bases and J by 0 bases, with 15 bases between the two germline ends. This CDR3 spans 17 amino acids.

This clone was observed a single time. The V call is TRBV5-1, the J call TRBJ2-5, with D maybe TRBD1 (6 bases). The CDR3 is 13 amino acids. V was trimmed by 2 bases and J by 5 bases, leaving 10 bases between them. Germline values: CDR1 SGHRS, CDR2 YFSETQ. The DNA of the CDR3 is TGCGCCAGCAGCTTCAGGGGAGAGGAGACCCAGTACTTC. Translated: CASSFRGEETQYF.

This chain connects TRBV4-3 to TRBJ1-1; the D gene is possibly TRBD1 (5 bases). Germline assignment: CDR1 LGHNA and CDR2 YSLEER. This CDR3 spans 13 amino acids. V shed 0 bases and J shed 10 bases, with 12 bases lying between them. CDR3 in DNA: TGCGCCAGCAGCCAAGAACTTAGGGGACTAGCTTTCTTT. This encodes CASSQELRGLAFF.

The V call is TRBV7-2, the J call TRBJ1-4; the match to TRBD1 covers 9 bases. CDR1 SGHTA and CDR2 FQGNSA come from the germline V gene. The CDR3 extends over 15 amino acids. V trimming: 5 bases; J trimming: 6 bases; junction bases outside the gene matches: 7. CDR3 bases: TGTGCCAGCAGCCCGATGGGACAGGGTGATGAAAAACTGTTTTTT. Amino acid sequence: CASSPMGQGDEKLFF.

CDR3: CASSFGADNEKLFF. The CDR3 region has the DNA TGTGCCAGCAGCTTCGGGGCTGATAATGAAAAACTGTTTTTT. The genes are TRBV5-5 and TRBJ1-4, with a possible D match to TRBD1 (5 bases). Germline CDR1 is SGHKS and CDR2 is YYEKEE (reference sequence). The germline V and J ends were trimmed by 2 bases and 4 bases, with 9 bases remaining between them. The CDR3 totals 14 residues.

This chain joins TRBV4-1 and TRBJ1-3, with 9 bases that match TRBD1. Germline values: CDR1 MGHRA, CDR2 YSYEKL. The CDR3 sequence is 16 residues long. Trimming took 2 bases from V and 2 from J; bases not matched to a gene: 4. CDR3: CASSQKQGAAGNTIYF. The CDR3, as DNA: TGCGCCAGCAGCCAAAAACAGGGGGCGGCTGGAAACACCATATATTTT.

The chain employs TRBV3-1 (or the pseudogene TRBV3-2) and TRBJ1-4, with D unclear. The CDR3 sequence is 13 residues long. Trimming left V 4 bases short and J 2 bases short, with 5 bases between. Germline lookup yields CDR1 LGHDT and CDR2 YNNKEL (reference sequence). Here the CDR3 DNA reads TGTGCCAGCAGCCGGGCCACTAATGAAAAACTGTTTTTT. It specifies CASSRATNEKLFF.

CDR3: CASSPMGRTGLGETQYF. CDR3 nucleotide sequence: TGCGCCAGCAGCCCAATGGGCCGGACAGGACTTGGTGAGACCCAGTACTTC. The rearrangement joins TRBV5-1 to TRBJ2-5, with 7 bases that match TRBD1. Germline CDR1 is SGHRS and CDR2 is YFSETQ. CDR3 length: 17 amino acids. Trimming took 4 bases from V and 5 from J; bases not matched to a gene: 17.

The rearrangement joins TRBV6-5 to TRBJ2-2, with D possibly matching TRBD1 (6 bases). The CDR3 sequence is 15 residues long. Germline CDR1 is MNHEY and CDR2 is SVGAGI. V lost 5 bases to trimming and J lost 3 bases, with 13 bases between them. CDR3 in amino acids: CASSHWAGDTGELFF. CDR3 in DNA: TGTGCCAGCAGTCACTGGGCAGGGGACACCGGGGAGCTGTTTTTT.

V and J are TRBV11-2 and TRBJ1-1; a possible D gene is TRBD1 (6 bases). Germline assignment: CDR1 SGHAT and CDR2 FQNNGV. The CDR3 has 16 residues. With 1 base removed from V and 7 bases from J, the gap between germline ends came to 19 bases. The CDR3 loop reads CASSLAVAGGLDEAFF. The DNA for the CDR3 is TGTGCCAGCAGCTTAGCCGTAGCCGGGGGCCTTGATGAAGCTTTCTTT. Variable domain in full (rest from reference TRBV11-2 and TRBJ1-1): EAGVAQSPRYKIIEKRQSVAFWCNPISGHATLYWYQQILGQGPKLLIQFQNNGVVDDSQLPKDRFSAERLKGVDSTLKIQPAKLEDSAVYLCASSLAVAGGLDEAFFGQGTRLTVV.

This clone was seen once. The rearrangement uses TRBV5-8 and TRBJ1-2; D remains ambiguous. The CDR3 has 18 residues. V was shortened by 5 bases and J by 5 bases, with 28 bases between the two germline ends. The germline V gene encodes CDR1 SGHTS and CDR2 YDEGEE. CDR3 coding DNA: TGTGCCAGCAGTTCTATCGGCCCAGCCGAAACGGGATCTTATGGCTACACCTTC. It yields the protein CASSSIGPAETGSYGYTF. The full variable domain, in which reference TRBV5-8 and TRBJ1-2 provide the parts outside the CDR3, is EAGVTQSPTHLIKTRGQQATLRCSPISGHTSVYWYQQALGLGLQFLLWYDEGEERNRGNFPPRFSGRQFPNYSSELNVNALELEDSALYLCASSSIGPAETGSYGYTFGSGTRLTVV.

The chain carries TRBV7-2 and TRBJ1-2, with 7 bases matching TRBD1. This CDR3 has 15 residues. CDR1 and CDR2 from the germline V gene are SGHTA and FQGNSA. J was trimmed by 7 bases and V by 1 base; bases with no gene match: 9. CDR3 region: CASSLDPGQMSGYTF. CDR3 nucleotide sequence: TGTGCCAGCAGCTTAGACCCGGGACAGATGTCTGGCTACACCTTC.

This clone was observed once. V usage is TRBV25-1 and J usage is TRBJ1-2; TRBD1 is a possible D gene (5 bases). Germline V gene data show CDR1 as MGHDK and CDR2 as SYGVNS. Between the trimmed V and J ends, which lost 6 bases and 2 bases, there was a span of 7 bases. CDR3 length: 12 residues. The DNA for the CDR3 is TGTGCCAGCAGGGGGGGGAACTATGGCTACACCTTC. Protein: CASRGGNYGYTF.

The chain uses TRBV4-3 and TRBJ1-5; D unresolved. Trimming removed 0 bases at V and 6 bases at J, with 6 bases between. The CDR3 is 13 amino acids. Germline lookup yields CDR1 LGHNA and CDR2 YSLEER. CDR3 protein: CASSQDEAQPQHF. CDR3 DNA sequence: TGCGCCAGCAGCCAAGACGAAGCTCAGCCCCAGCATTTT.

This clone was counted only a few times. This sequence joins TRBV5-6 and TRBJ2-1; perhaps TRBD1 as D (6 bases). Germline lookup yields CDR1 SGHDT and CDR2 YYEEEE. The CDR3 length is 14 residues. V was trimmed by 6 bases and J by 8 bases, leaving 18 bases between them. For the CDR3, the DNA is TGTGCCAGCACCAAAATACAGGGTACGCATGAGCAGTTCTTC. This translates into CASTKIQGTHEQFF.